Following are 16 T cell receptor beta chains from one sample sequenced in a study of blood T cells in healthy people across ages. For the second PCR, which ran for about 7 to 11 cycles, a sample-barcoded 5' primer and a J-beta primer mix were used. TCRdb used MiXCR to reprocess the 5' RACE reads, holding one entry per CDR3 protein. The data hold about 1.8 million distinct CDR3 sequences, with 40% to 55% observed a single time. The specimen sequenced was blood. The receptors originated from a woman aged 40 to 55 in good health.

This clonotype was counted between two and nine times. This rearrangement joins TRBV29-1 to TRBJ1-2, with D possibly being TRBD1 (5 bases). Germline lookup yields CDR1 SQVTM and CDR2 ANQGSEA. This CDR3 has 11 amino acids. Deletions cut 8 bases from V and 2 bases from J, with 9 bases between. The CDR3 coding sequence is TGCAGCCTGACAGACAACTATGGCTACACCTTC. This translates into CSLTDNYGYTF.

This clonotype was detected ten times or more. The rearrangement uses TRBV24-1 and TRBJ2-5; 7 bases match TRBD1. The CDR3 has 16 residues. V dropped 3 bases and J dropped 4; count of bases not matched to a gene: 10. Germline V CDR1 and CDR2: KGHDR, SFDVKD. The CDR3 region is CATSDPPTGSVETQYF. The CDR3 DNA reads TGTGCCACCAGTGATCCTCCGACAGGGAGCGTAGAGACCCAGTACTTC.

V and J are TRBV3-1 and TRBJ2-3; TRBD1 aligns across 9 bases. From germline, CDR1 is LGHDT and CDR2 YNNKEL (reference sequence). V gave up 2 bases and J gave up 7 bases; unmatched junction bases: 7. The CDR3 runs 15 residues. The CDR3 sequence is CASSQRGQGLNTQYF. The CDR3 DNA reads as TGTGCCAGCAGCCAACGGGGACAGGGTTTGAATACGCAGTATTTT.

Here the CDR3 DNA reads TGCGCCAGCAGCCAAGATCCTGAAGGCTCCCGAGGAGGCTACACCTTC. This codes for CASSQDPEGSRGGYTF. V usage is TRBV4-3 and J usage is TRBJ1-2; D not certain. Germline V lookup: CDR1 LGHNA, CDR2 YSLEER. V was clipped by 0 bases and J by 8 bases, with 19 bases between them. This CDR3 is 16 amino acids long.

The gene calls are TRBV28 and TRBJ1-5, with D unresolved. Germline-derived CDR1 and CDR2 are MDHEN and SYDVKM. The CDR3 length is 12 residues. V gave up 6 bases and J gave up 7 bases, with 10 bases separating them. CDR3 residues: CASRGGRQPQHF. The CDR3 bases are TGTGCCAGCAGGGGAGGAAGGCAGCCCCAGCATTTT.

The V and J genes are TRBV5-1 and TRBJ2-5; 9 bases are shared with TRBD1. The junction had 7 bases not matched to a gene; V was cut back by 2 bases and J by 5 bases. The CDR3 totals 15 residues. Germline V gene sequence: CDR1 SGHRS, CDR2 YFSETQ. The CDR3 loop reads CASSFGTGMSETQYF. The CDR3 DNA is TGCGCCAGCAGCTTCGGGACAGGGATGTCGGAGACCCAGTACTTC. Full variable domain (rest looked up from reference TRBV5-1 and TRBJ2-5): KAGVTQTPRYLIKTRGQQVTLSCSPISGHRSVSWYQQTPGQGLQFLFEYFSETQRNKGNFPGRFSGRQFSNSRSEMNVSTLELGDSALYLCASSFGTGMSETQYFGPGTRLLVL.

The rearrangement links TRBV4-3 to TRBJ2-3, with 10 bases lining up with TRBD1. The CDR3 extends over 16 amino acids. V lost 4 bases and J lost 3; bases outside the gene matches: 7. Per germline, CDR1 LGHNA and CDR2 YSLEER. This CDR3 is CASSPGQGGGTDTQYF. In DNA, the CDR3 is TGCGCCAGCAGCCCAGGACAGGGGGGAGGTACAGATACGCAGTATTTT.

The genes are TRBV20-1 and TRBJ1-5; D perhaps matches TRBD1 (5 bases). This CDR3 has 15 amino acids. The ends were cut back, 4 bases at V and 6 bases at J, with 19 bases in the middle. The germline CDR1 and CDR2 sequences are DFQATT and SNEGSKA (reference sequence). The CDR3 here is CSATHDGGTGQPQHF. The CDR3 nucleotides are TGCAGTGCTACCCATGACGGAGGGACCGGTCAGCCCCAGCATTTT.

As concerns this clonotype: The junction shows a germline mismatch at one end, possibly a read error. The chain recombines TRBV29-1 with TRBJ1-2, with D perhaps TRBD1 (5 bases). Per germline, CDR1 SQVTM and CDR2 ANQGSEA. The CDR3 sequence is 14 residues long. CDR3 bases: TGCAGCGCTGAAGATGCGGGGCGTGACTATGGCTACACCTTC. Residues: CSAEDAGRDYGYTF. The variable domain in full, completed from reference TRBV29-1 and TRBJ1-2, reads SAVISQKPSRDICQRGTSLTIQCQVDSQVTMMFWYRQQPGQSLTLIATANQGSEATYESGFVIDKFPISRPNLTFSTLTVSNMSPEDSSIYLCSAEDAGRDYGYTFGSGTRLTVV.

CDR3 in amino acids: CASSQGDRRYEQYF. The CDR3 nucleotides read TGTGCCAGCAGTCAGGGGGACAGGCGCTACGAGCAGTACTTC. The chain joins TRBV6-2 or TRBV6-3 to TRBJ2-7; 8 nucleotides agree with TRBD1. Germline lookup yields CDR1 MNHEY and CDR2 SVGEGT. V gave up 5 bases and J gave up 3 bases; unmatched junction bases: 6. The CDR3 totals 14 residues.

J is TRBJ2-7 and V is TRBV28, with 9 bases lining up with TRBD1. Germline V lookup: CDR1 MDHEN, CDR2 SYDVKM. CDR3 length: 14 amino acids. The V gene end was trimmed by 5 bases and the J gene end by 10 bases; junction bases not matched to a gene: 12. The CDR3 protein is CASSPQTGGSAQYF. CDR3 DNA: TGTGCCAGCAGTCCTCAGACAGGGGGGTCCGCACAGTACTTC. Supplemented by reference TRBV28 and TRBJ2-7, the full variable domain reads DVKVTQSSRYLVKRTGEKVFLECVQDMDHENMFWYRQDPGLGLRLIYFSYDVKMKEKGDIPEGYSVSREKKERFSLILESASTNQTSMYLCASSPQTGGSAQYFGPGTRLTVT.

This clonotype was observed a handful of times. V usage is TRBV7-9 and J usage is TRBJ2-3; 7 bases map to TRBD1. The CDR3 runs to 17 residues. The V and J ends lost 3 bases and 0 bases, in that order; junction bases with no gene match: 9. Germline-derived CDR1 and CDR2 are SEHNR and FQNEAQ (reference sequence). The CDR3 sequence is CASSFEGPTGSTDTQYF. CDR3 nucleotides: TGTGCCAGCAGCTTTGAGGGGCCGACAGGGAGCACAGATACGCAGTATTTT.

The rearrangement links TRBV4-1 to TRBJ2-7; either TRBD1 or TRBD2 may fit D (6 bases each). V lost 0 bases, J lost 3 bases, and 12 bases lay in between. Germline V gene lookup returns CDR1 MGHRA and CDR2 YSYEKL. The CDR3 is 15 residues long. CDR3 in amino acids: CASSQDGGGVYEQYF. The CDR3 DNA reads TGCGCCAGCAGCCAAGACGGGGGCGGTGTCTACGAGCAGTACTTC.

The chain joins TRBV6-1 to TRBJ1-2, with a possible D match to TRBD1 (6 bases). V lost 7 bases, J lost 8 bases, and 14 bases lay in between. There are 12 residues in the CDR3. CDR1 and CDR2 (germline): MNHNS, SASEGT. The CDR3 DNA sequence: TGTGCCAGCAAGGGGGGTGTTCGGGGCTACACCTTC. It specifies CASKGGVRGYTF.

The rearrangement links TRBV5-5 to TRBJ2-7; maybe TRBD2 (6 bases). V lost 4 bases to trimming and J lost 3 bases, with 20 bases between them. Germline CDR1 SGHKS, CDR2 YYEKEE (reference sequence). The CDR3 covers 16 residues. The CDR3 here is CASSPRETPYRYEQYF. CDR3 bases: TGTGCCAGCAGCCCCCGGGAGACTCCATATCGCTACGAGCAGTACTTC.

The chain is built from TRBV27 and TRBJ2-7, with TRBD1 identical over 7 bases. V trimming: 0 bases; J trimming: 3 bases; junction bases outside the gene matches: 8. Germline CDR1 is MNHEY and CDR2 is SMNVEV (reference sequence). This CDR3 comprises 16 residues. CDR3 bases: TGTGCCAGCAGTTTATCGCCAGGGGGTGGGAGCTACGAGCAGTACTTC. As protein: CASSLSPGGGSYEQYF.